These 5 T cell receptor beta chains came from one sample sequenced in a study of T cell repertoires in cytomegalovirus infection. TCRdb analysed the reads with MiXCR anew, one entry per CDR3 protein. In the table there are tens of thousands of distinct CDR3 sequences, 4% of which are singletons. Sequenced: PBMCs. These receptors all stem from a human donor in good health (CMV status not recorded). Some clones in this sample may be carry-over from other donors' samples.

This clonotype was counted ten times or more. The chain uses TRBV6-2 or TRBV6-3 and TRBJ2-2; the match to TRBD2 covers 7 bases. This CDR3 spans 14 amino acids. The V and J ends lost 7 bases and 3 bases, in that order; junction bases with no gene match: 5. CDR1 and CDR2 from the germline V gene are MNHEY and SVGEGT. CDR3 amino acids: CASIREADTGELFF. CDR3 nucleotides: TGTGCCAGCATCCGGGAGGCGGACACCGGGGAGCTGTTTTTT.

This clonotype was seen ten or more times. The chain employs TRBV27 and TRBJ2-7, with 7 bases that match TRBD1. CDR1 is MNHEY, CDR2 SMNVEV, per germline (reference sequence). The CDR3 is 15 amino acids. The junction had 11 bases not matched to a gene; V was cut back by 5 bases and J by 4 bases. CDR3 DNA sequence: TGTGCCAGCAGTCCCAACCGGGACAGAACTTACGAGCAGTACTTC. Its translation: CASSPNRDRTYEQYF.

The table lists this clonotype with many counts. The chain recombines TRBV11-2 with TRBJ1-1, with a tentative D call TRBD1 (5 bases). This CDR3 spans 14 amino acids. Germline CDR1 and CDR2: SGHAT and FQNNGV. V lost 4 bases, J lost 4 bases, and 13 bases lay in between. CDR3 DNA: TGTGCCAGCAGCTCCGGGGGTGTTGGCACTGAAGCTTTCTTT. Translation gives CASSSGGVGTEAFF.

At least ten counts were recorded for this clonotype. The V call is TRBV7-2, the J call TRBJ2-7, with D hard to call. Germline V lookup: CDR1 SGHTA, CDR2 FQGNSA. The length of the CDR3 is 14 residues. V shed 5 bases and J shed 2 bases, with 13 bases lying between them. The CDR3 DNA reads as TGTGCCAGCAGCCCCGACATTAGCCCCTACGAGCAGTACTTC. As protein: CASSPDISPYEQYF.

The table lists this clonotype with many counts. CDR3 in DNA: TGTGCCAGCAGCTTGGAGCCTGGAAACACCATATATTTT. Encoded protein: CASSLEPGNTIYF. V and J are TRBV7-2 and TRBJ1-3; D unresolved. This CDR3 contains 13 residues. Germline V gene sequence: CDR1 SGHTA, CDR2 FQGNSA. Trimming took 3 bases from V and 2 from J, leaving 5 bases between them.